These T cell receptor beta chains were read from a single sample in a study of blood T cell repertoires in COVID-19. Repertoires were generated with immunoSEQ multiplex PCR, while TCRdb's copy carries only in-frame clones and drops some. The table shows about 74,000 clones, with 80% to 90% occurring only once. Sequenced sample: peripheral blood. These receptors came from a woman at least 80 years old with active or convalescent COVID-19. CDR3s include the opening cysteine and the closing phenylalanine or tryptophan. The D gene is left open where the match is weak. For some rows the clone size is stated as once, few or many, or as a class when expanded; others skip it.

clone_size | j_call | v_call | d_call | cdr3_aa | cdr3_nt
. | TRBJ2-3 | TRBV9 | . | CASSDDLLSTDTQYF | TGTGCCAGCAGTGACGACTTACTTAGCACAGATACGCAGTATTTT
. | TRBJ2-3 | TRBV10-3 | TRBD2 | CAIRAGLAGPTDTQYF | TGTGCCATCAGGGCAGGACTAGCGGGACCCACAGATACGCAGTATTTT
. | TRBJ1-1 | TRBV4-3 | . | CASSRLGGTEAFF | TGCGCCAGCAGCCGCCTAGGGGGCACTGAAGCTTTCTTT
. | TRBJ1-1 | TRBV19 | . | CASSIIGRGANTEAFF | TGTGCCAGTAGTATCATAGGCCGGGGAGCTAACACTGAAGCTTTCTTT
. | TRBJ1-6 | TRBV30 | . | CAWSFDRTNSPLHF | TGTGCCTGGAGTTTCGACAGAACAAATTCACCCCTCCACTTT
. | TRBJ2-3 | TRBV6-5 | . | CASRISMVDTQYF | TGTGCCAGCAGAATTAGCATGGTAGATACGCAGTATTTT
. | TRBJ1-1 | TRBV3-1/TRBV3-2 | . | CASSSRTGITEAFF | TGTGCCAGCAGCTCAAGGACGGGAATCACTGAAGCTTTCTTT
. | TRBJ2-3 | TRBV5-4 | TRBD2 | CASSTPTSGRTDTQYF | TGTGCCAGCAGCACCCCGACTAGCGGGAGGACAGATACGCAGTATTTT
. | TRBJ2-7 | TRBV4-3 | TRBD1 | CASRIRTGGSPYEQYF | TGCGCCAGCCGGATACGGACAGGGGGCTCCCCCTACGAGCAGTACTTC
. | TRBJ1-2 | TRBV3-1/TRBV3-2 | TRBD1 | CASSPRQGIRGYTF | TGTGCCAGCAGCCCCCGACAGGGGATACGGGGCTACACCTTC
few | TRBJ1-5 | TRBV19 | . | CASSIGVYSNQPQHF | TGTGCCAGTAGTATAGGAGTATATAGCAATCAGCCCCAGCATTTT
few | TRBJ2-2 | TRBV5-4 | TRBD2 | CASSQLAGGLTGELFF | TGTGCCAGCAGCCAACTAGCGGGGGGTCTCACCGGGGAGCTGTTTTTT
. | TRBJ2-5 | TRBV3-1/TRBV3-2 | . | CASSHRGTETQYF | TGTGCCAGCAGCCACCGGGGAACAGAGACCCAGTACTTC
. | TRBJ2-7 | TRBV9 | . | CASSVGYRVLRNEQYF | TGTGCCAGCAGCGTAGGTTACAGGGTTTTAAGGAACGAGCAGTACTTC
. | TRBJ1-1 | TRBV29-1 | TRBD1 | CSTALDRGRAEAFF | TGCAGCACTGCTCTTGACAGGGGGCGAGCTGAAGCTTTCTTT
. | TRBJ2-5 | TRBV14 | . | CASSQSSGMVTQYF | TGTGCCAGCAGCCAATCTTCGGGTATGGTGACCCAGTACTTC
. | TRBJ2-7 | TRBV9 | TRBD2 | CASSAFRQTSYHEQYF | TGTGCCAGCAGCGCTTTTCGCCAGACTAGCTACCACGAGCAGTACTTC
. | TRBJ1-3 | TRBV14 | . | CASSRPGNTIYF | TGTGCCAGCAGCCGGCCCGGAAACACCATATATTTT
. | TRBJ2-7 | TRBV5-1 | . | CASSLDGGGSSYEQYF | TGCGCCAGCAGCTTGGATGGCGGAGGTAGCTCCTACGAGCAGTACTTC
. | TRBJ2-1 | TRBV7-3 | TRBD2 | CASSPEFSGVYNEQFF | TGTGCCAGCAGCCCCGAATTTAGCGGGGTTTACAATGAGCAGTTCTTC
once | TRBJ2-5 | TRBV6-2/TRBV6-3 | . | CASSYQTRETQYF | TGTGCCAGCAGTTACCAGACTCGAGAGACCCAGTACTTC
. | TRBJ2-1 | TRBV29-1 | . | CSPLRLAHEQFF | TGCAGCCCATTAAGGCTAGCCCATGAGCAGTTCTTC
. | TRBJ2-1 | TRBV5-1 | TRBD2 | CASSSSGTYNEQFF | TGCGCCAGCAGCTCTAGCGGGACCTACAATGAGCAGTTCTTC
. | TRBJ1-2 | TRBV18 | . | CASSPLSSEANYGYTF | TGTGCCAGCTCACCTCTCAGTTCGGAGGCTAACTATGGCTACACCTTC
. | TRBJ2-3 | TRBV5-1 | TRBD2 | CASSLGLAGEGTDTQYF | TGCGCCAGCAGCTTGGGGCTAGCGGGAGAAGGGACAGATACGCAGTATTTT
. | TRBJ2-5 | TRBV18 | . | CASSPWAGEETQYF | TGTGCCAGCTCACCATGGGCCGGTGAAGAGACCCAGTACTTC
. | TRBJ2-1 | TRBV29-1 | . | CSVRRNNEQFF | TGCAGCGTTCGGAGAAACAATGAGCAGTTCTTC
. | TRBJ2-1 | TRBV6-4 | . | CASSDSGTAYNEQFF | TGTGCCAGCAGTGACTCGGGGACTGCGTACAATGAGCAGTTCTTC
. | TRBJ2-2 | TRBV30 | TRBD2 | CAWIGTSGWGTGELFF | TGTGCCTGGATAGGGACTAGCGGTTGGGGCACCGGGGAGCTGTTTTTT